Listed below are T cell receptor beta chains from one sample, sequenced in a study of EBV T-cell therapy then PD-1 blockade in nasopharyngeal carcinoma. TCRdb's table, derived via immunoSEQ multiplex PCR, lists solely in-frame clones and lacks some. This table holds roughly 19,000 clones, about four fifths found once. For these TCRs, the target antigens are not known. The material was CD8+ T cells from blood, obtained at approximately day 31 from a patient whose treatment included autologous EBV-specific T cells and nivolumab. These receptors all come from a man aged 35 to 55 with nasopharyngeal carcinoma. Both conserved end residues are trimmed from each CDR3.

>TRBV29-1|TRBJ2-7
SVRQGESEQY
>TRBV6-5|TRBJ1-1
ASSYSNTGAEAF
>TRBV9|TRBJ2-7
ASSRTAAYEQY
>TRBV28|TRBJ1-5
ASSFPGQGISPQH
>TRBV6-4|TRBJ2-3
ASSRLAGEVDTQY
>TRBV30|TRBJ2-7
AFTSGLIYEQY
>TRBV9|TRBJ1-6
ASSVPGGGSPLH
>TRBV19|TRBJ1-2
ASHGANWGYT
>TRBV2|TRBJ1-5
ASRYFGNQPQH
>TRBV2|TRBJ1-6
ASGLTRTGGNSPLH
>TRBV6-6|TRBJ1-1
ASRQDGPNTEAF
>TRBV29-1|TRBJ2-7
SVSPSAGETYEQY
>TRBV3-1/TRBV3-2|TRBJ2-3
ASSQGLGTVLTDTQY
>TRBV9|TRBJ1-5
ASSVGDSNQPQH
>TRBV29-1|TRBJ2-1
SVRREGVYNEQF
>TRBV7-9|TRBJ1-1
ASRPGHLNTEAF
>TRBV18|TRBJ1-1
ASSPLAVLGEAF
>TRBV19|TRBJ1-1
ASTLAVGGNTEAF
>TRBV9|TRBJ2-2
ASSVGSSGGRTGELF
>TRBV2|TRBJ2-5
ASSRLGRGGGETQY